The 3 T cell receptor beta chains reported below all come from one sample, sequenced in a study of blood T cell repertoires in COVID-19. Generated by immunoSEQ multiplex PCR, the TCRdb table keeps only in-frame clones and is missing some. This table holds hundreds of thousands of clones, roughly 91% found once. Input material: PBMCs or T cells enriched from blood (not recorded which). These receptors originate from a woman in her fifties or sixties in a cohort exposed to, infected with or recovered from COVID-19 (not recorded which).

The chain has TRBV7-8 and TRBJ2-1; maybe TRBD2 (6 bases). Per the germline V gene, CDR1 is SGHVS and CDR2 is FQNEAQ. This CDR3 is built from 18 residues. The V and J ends lost 2 bases and 2 bases respectively, with 19 bases between them. CDR3 coding DNA: TGTGCCAGCAGCTTAAGACGACTAGTGCTTGTGGCCTACAATGAGCAGTTCTTC. This encodes CASSLRRLVLVAYNEQFF.

This sequence joins TRBV29-1 and TRBJ2-5; the match to TRBD1 covers 10 bases. CDR3 length: 13 amino acids. Looked up from germline, CDR1 is SQVTM and CDR2 is ANQGSEA. V lost 3 bases and J lost 3; bases outside the gene matches: 1. CDR3 sequence reads: CSVEGQGKETQYF. The DNA for the CDR3 is TGCAGCGTTGAGGGACAGGGGAAAGAGACCCAGTACTTC.

V is TRBV5-8 and J is TRBJ1-6, with a weak D call TRBD1 (6 bases). The germline CDR1 and CDR2 sequences are SGHTS and YDEGEE. Trimming took 2 bases from V and 7 from J, leaving 10 bases between them. This CDR3 comprises 14 residues. The CDR3 reads CASSFGTSNSPLHF. CDR3 in DNA: TGTGCCAGCAGCTTTGGGACATCGAATTCACCCCTCCACTTT.